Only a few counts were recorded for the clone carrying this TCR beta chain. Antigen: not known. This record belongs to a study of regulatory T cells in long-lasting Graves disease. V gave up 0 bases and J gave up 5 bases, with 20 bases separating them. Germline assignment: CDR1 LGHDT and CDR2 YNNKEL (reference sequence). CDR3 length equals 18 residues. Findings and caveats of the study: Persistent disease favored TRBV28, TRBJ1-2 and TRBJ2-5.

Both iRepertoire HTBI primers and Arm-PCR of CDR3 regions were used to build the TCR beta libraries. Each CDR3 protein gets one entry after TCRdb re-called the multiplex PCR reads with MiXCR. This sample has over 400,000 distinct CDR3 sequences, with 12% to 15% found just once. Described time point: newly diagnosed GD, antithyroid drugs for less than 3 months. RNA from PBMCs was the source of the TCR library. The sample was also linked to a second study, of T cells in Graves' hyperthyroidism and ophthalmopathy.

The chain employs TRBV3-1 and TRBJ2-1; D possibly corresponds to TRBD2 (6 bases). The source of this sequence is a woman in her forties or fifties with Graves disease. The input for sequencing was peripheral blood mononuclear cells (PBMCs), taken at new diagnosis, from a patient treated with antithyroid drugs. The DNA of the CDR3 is TGTGCCAGCAGCCAAGACCCCCCACCGGGAGCAGGTAACAATGAGCAGTTCTTC. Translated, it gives CASSQDPPPGAGNNEQFF.